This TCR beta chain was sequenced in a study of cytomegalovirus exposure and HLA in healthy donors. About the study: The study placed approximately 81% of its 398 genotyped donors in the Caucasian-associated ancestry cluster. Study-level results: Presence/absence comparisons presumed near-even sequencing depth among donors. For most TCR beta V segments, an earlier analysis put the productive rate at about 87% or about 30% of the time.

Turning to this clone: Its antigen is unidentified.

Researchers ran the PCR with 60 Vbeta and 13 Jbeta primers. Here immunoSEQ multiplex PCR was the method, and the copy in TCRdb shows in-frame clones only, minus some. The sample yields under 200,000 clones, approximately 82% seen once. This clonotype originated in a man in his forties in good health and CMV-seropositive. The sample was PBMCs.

The CDR3 protein is CASSTTGSPGNTIYF. DNA for the CDR3: TGTGCCAGCAGCACGACAGGGTCCCCTGGAAACACCATATATTTT. This chain connects TRBV5-6 to TRBJ1-3; 7 nucleotides line up with TRBD1. V lost 4 bases to trimming and J lost 2 bases; unmatched junction nucleotides: 6. The germline gives CDR1 SGHDT, CDR2 YYEEEE. This CDR3 has 15 residues.